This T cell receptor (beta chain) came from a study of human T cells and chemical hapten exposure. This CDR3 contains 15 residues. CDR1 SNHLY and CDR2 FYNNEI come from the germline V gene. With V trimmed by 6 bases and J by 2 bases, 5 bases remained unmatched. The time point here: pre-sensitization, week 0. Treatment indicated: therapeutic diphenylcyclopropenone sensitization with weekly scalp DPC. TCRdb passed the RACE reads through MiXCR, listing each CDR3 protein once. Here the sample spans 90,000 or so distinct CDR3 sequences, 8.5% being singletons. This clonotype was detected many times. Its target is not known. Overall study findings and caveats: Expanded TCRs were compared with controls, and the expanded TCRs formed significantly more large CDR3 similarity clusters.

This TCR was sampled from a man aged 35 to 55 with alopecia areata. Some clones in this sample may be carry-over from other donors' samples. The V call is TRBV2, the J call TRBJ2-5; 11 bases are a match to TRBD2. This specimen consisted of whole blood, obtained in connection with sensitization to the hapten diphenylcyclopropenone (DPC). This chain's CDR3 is CASSVGLAAQETQYF. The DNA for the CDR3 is TGTGCCAGCAGCGTGGGACTAGCGGCTCAAGAGACCCAGTACTTC. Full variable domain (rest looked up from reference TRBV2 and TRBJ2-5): EPEVTQTPSHQVTQMGQEVILRCVPISNHLYFYWYRQILGQKVEFLVSFYNNEISEKSEIFDDQFSVERPDGSNFTLKIRSTKLEDSAMYFCASSVGLAAQETQYFGPGTRLLVL.